The 3 T cell receptor beta chains in this list originate from one sample, sequenced in a study of shared clonotypes between healthy human individuals. The protocol was immunoSEQ multiplex PCR, while the TCRdb copy is restricted to in-frame clones and leaves out a portion. Among around 1.9 million clones, about 93% were seen once, and the ten largest hold 1.5% to 2%. Naivety among CD8 cells was defined by CD45RO negativity and positive CCR7 selection, thereby excluding terminally differentiated effector memory CD45RA+ cells. Material for sequencing was naive CD8+ T cells from PBMCs. The receptors here all came from a young man in good health. Some clones in this sample may be carry-over from other donors' samples.

J is TRBJ1-2 and V is TRBV6-5; D is ambiguous. This CDR3 comprises 14 residues. Germline CDR1 MNHEY, CDR2 SVGAGI. V lost 5 bases, J lost 4 bases, and 14 bases lay in between. Written as DNA, the CDR3 is TGTGCCAGCAGTGTCGGGCAGACCTTCTATGGCTACACCTTC. It encodes CASSVGQTFYGYTF.

The chain employs TRBV16 and TRBJ1-2; D not certain. The CDR3 extends over 19 amino acids. Between the trimmed V and J ends, which lost 0 bases and 0 bases, there was a span of 20 bases. CDR1 KGHSY and CDR2 FQNENV come from the germline V gene. CDR3 in amino acids: CASSQSLLAGLTPNYGYTF. The CDR3 DNA sequence: TGTGCCAGCAGCCAATCGTTGCTCGCCGGACTAACTCCTAACTATGGCTACACCTTC.

This sequence joins TRBV5-1 and TRBJ1-1, with TRBD1 identical over 9 bases. Germline CDR1 SGHRS, CDR2 YFSETQ. The CDR3 loop spans 16 amino acids. V was pared by 7 bases and J by 1 base, with 11 bases of the junction left unmatched. Here the CDR3 reads CASRITGGAGNTEAFF. The CDR3 DNA is TGCGCCAGCCGCATAACAGGGGGCGCGGGGAACACTGAAGCTTTCTTT.